These T cell receptor beta chains were read from a single sample in a study of blood T cell repertoires in COVID-19. Generated by immunoSEQ multiplex PCR, the TCRdb table keeps only in-frame clones and is missing some. The top ten clones hold roughly 8.6% of a sample with 200,000 to 300,000 clones, about 87% of them seen once. Material: peripheral blood. The source is a human donor in a cohort sampled during active COVID-19. Both conserved end residues are part of each CDR3. D genes are given only for firm matches. A clone size is listed for some rows: how often the clone was seen (once, few, many), or a class if it is expanded.

j_gene,d_gene,abundance,v_gene,CDR3aa,CDR3nt
TRBJ2-5,TRBD2,.,TRBV7-8,CASSLNGRGSALGETQYF,TGTGCCAGCAGCTTAAACGGGCGGGGGAGCGCCTTGGGAGAGACCCAGTACTTC
TRBJ2-5,.,.,TRBV28,CASSFRWAQETQYF,TGTGCCAGCAGTTTTCGGTGGGCCCAAGAGACCCAGTACTTC
TRBJ1-5,.,.,TRBV12-3/TRBV12-4,CASSRQPNQPQHF,TGTGCCAGCAGTCGACAGCCCAATCAGCCCCAGCATTTT
TRBJ2-7,TRBD2,.,TRBV5-1,CASSPGLAGVDEQYF,TGCGCCAGCAGCCCGGGACTAGCGGGAGTCGACGAGCAGTACTTC
TRBJ1-4,.,.,TRBV5-1,CASSSGRGATNEKLFF,TGCGCCAGCAGCTCCGGGAGGGGGGCCACTAATGAAAAACTGTTTTTT
TRBJ2-5,.,few,TRBV5-4,CASSLKRGETQYF,TGTGCCAGCAGCTTGAAAAGGGGAGAGACCCAGTACTTC
TRBJ2-3,.,once,TRBV6-6,CASRPGDVLTVQYF,TGTGCCAGCAGACCAGGGGACGTACTAACGGTCCAGTATTTT
TRBJ1-4,.,.,TRBV19,CASSSRTRATNEKLFF,TGTGCCAGTAGTAGTAGGACACGGGCAACTAATGAAAAACTGTTTTTT
TRBJ1-2,TRBD1,.,TRBV19,CARDRGNGLCGYTF,TGTGCCCGGGACAGGGGGAATGGTTTGTGTGGCTACACCTTC
TRBJ2-7,TRBD1,.,TRBV4-3,CASSRGQGQSYEQYF,TGCGCCAGCAGCCGCGGACAGGGTCAGTCCTACGAGCAGTACTTC
TRBJ1-1,.,.,TRBV19,CASRYLGGPEAFF,TGTGCCAGTAGATACCTAGGGGGACCTGAAGCTTTCTTT
TRBJ1-3,TRBD1,.,TRBV6-5,CASSGTGGNTIYF,TGTGCCAGCAGCGGGACAGGGGGAAACACCATATATTTT
TRBJ1-6,.,.,TRBV28,CASSSPPGAGNSPLHF,TGTGCCAGCAGTTCACCCCCAGGGGCAGGTAATTCACCCCTCCACTTT
TRBJ1-5,.,.,TRBV27,CASRPDRKSGVPQHF,TGTGCCAGCAGGCCGGACAGAAAGAGTGGTGTGCCCCAGCATTTT
TRBJ1-4,TRBD1,few,TRBV2,CASNRQGQNEKLFF,TGTGCCAGCAATAGACAGGGGCAGAATGAAAAACTGTTTTTT
TRBJ2-1,TRBD2,.,TRBV15,CATSQPGLNYNEQFF,TGTGCCACCAGCCAACCGGGACTAAACTACAATGAGCAGTTCTTC
TRBJ2-7,TRBD2,.,TRBV7-9,CASSYERGFTYEQYF,TGTGCCAGCAGCTACGAGCGGGGCTTTACCTACGAGCAGTACTTC
TRBJ2-7,TRBD1,.,TRBV6-2/TRBV6-3,CASSTNRGPNEQYF,TGTGCCAGCAGTACAAACAGGGGGCCGAACGAGCAGTACTTC
TRBJ2-1,TRBD2,.,TRBV27,CASSSLGVAGGHYNEQFF,TGTGCCAGCAGTTCACTGGGAGTAGCGGGAGGGCATTACAATGAGCAGTTCTTC
TRBJ1-2,TRBD1,.,TRBV29-1,CSVESSPGQLYGYTF,TGCAGCGTTGAATCTTCACCGGGACAGCTCTATGGCTACACCTTC
TRBJ2-1,TRBD2,once,TRBV5-1,CASSARTSGSPEQFF,TGCGCCAGCAGCGCTCGGACTAGCGGGAGCCCTGAGCAGTTCTTC
TRBJ2-2,.,.,TRBV19,CASSMRGSGTGELFF,TGTGCCAGTAGTATGCGAGGAAGCGGCACCGGGGAGCTGTTTTTT
TRBJ1-3,.,.,TRBV10-3,CATSTGSSGNTIYF,TGTGCCACTTCAACGGGGAGCTCTGGAAACACCATATATTTT
TRBJ2-3,.,.,TRBV6-2/TRBV6-3,CASSPPPTGGRDTQYF,TGTGCCAGCAGCCCGCCCCCGACAGGAGGTAGAGATACGCAGTATTTT
TRBJ1-2,.,.,TRBV3-1/TRBV3-2,CASSQARGVGISYGYTF,TGTGCCAGCAGCCAAGCCAGGGGAGTGGGAATAAGCTATGGCTACACCTTC
TRBJ2-5,TRBD2,.,TRBV3-1/TRBV3-2,CASSPGLAGVGTQYF,TGTGCCAGCAGCCCCGGGCTAGCGGGGGTGGGGACCCAGTACTTC
TRBJ2-5,.,.,TRBV6-5,CASREGNQETQYF,TGTGCCAGCAGAGAGGGAAACCAAGAGACCCAGTACTTC
TRBJ2-1,.,.,TRBV21-1,CASRGVGGNEQFF,TGTGCCAGCCGAGGAGTTGGCGGGAATGAGCAGTTCTTC
TRBJ2-1,.,.,TRBV5-1,CASSGAGTLDEQFF,TGCGCCAGCAGCGGGGCCGGGACACTCGATGAGCAGTTCTTC
TRBJ2-7,TRBD1,.,TRBV5-1,CASSRSSRPGQGSYEQYF,TGCGCCAGCAGCCGATCCTCCCGCCCGGGACAGGGGTCTTACGAGCAGTACTTC
TRBJ1-5,.,.,TRBV20-1,CSLFRNQPQHF,TGCAGCCTCTTTCGGAATCAGCCCCAGCATTTT
TRBJ2-3,.,.,TRBV20-1,CSASGRTDTQYF,TGCAGTGCTAGTGGGCGCACAGATACGCAGTATTTT
TRBJ2-5,.,.,TRBV14,CASSQDQFQTQYF,TGTGCCAGCAGCCAAGATCAATTTCAGACCCAGTACTTC
TRBJ2-2,.,.,TRBV4-1,CASSREDSNTGELFF,TGCGCCAGCAGCCGAGAAGACAGTAACACCGGGGAGCTGTTTTTT
TRBJ2-7,.,.,TRBV7-9,CASRPVGRGSGEQYF,TGTGCCAGCAGACCCGTCGGCAGGGGATCTGGTGAGCAGTACTTC
TRBJ1-5,TRBD1,.,TRBV7-2,CASSLRTGGRPQHF,TGTGCCAGCAGCTTAAGGACAGGGGGGCGGCCCCAGCATTTT
TRBJ2-2,.,.,TRBV7-9,CASSLEGSNTGELFF,TGTGCCAGCAGCTTAGAGGGGTCGAACACCGGGGAGCTGTTTTTT
TRBJ1-1,.,.,TRBV3-1/TRBV3-2,CASSQDNRNTEAFF,TGTGCCAGCAGCCAAGATAACAGGAACACTGAAGCTTTCTTT
TRBJ2-7,.,.,TRBV28,CASSLKGRRDLEQYF,TGTGCCAGCAGTTTGAAAGGGCGGAGGGACTTGGAGCAGTACTTC